The subject of this entry is one T cell receptor (beta chain). Terminally differentiated effector memory CD45RA+ cells were excluded by CCR7 positive selection of CD45RO-negative cells. This specimen comes from a study of shared clonotypes between healthy human individuals. Study at large: Three plates were used per donor for CD4 naive, three for CD4 memory, two for CD8 naive and one for CD8 memory.

Measured with immunoSEQ multiplex PCR; TCRdb has only the in-frame clones, and not every one. The table lists some 630,000 clones, approximately 96% of them singletons. Trimming stripped 5 bases from V and 4 bases from J, with 11 bases between. The CDR3 has 13 residues. The germline CDR1 and CDR2 sequences are MGHDK and SYGVNS. The chain has TRBV25-1 and TRBJ1-2; no reliable D call. The sequenced sample was naive CD8+ T cells sorted from blood. The origin of this receptor is a woman in her 30s in good health. CDR3 sequence (DNA): TGTGCCAGCAGTCCAGCTTTAACCTATGGCTACACCTTC. It translates to CASSPALTYGYTF.